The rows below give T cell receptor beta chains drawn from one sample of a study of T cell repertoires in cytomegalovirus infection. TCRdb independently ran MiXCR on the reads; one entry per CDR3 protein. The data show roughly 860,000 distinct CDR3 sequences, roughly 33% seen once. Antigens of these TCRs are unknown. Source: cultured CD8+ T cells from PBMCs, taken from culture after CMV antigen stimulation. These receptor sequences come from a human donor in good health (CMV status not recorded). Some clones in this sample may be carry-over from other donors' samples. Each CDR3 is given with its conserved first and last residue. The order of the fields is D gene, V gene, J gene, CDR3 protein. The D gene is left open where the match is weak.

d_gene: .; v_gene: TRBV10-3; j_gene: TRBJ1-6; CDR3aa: CAISGSGGSPLHF
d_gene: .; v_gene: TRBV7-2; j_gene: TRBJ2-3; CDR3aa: CASSSLASLGTDTQYF
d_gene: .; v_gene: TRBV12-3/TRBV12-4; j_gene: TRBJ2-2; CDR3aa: CASSGGDRGTGELFF
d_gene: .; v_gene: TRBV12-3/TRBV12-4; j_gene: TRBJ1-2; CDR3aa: CASSQDWNYGYTF
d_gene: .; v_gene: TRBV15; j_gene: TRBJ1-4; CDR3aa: CATSRPDREKLFF
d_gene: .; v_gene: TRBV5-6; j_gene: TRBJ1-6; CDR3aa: CASSLGGRGNSPLHF
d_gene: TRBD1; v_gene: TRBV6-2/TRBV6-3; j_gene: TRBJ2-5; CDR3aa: CASGDREYQETQYF
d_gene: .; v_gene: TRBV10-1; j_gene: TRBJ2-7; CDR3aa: CASSDPGTEYEQYF
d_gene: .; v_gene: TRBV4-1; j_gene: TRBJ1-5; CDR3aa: CASSQGSGAQPQHF
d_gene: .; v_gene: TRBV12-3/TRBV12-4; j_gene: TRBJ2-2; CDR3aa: CASSFPRRTEHTGELFF
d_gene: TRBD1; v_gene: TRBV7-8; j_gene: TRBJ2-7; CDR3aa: CASSYGTGGYEQYF
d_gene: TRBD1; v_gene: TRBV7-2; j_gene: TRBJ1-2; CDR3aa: CASSSWDREAYGYTF
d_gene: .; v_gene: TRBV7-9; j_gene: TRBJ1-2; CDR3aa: CASTYGLAQQTPSNYGYTF
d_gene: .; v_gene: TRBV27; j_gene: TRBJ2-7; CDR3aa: CASRFGGGREEQYF
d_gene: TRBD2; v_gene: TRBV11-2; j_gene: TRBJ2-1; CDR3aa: CASSDRLAGQATNEQFF
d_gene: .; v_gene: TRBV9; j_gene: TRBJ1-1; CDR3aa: CASSVPIGQNTEAFF
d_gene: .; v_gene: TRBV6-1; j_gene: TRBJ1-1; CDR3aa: CASSEWGGDTEAFF
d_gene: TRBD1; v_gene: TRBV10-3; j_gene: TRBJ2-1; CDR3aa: CAITKTPDRGLYNEQFF
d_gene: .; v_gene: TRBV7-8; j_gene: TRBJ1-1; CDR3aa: CASSFDDGTEAFF
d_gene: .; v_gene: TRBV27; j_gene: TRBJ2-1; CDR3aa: CASSPSSGREQFF
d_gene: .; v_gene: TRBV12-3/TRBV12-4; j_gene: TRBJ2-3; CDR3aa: CASSLNGPDTQYF
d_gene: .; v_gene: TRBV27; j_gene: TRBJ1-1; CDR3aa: CASSLRGPRIEAFF
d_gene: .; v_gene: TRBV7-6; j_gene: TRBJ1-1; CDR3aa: CASSLDPGLGTEAFF
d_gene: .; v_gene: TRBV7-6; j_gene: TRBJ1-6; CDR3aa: CASSARITPYNSPLHF
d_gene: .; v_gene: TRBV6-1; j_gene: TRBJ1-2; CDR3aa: CASSEARIYGYTF
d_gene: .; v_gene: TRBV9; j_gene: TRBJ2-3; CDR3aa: CASSVNRQDSFTDTQYF
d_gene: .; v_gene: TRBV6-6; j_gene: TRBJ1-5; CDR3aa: CASSSQWTEYSNQPQHF
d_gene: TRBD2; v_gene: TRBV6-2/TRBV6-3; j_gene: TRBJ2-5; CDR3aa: CASRPTTSGGKQETQYF
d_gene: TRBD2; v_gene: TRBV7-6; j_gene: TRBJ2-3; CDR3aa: CASSLAWGGTTDTQYF
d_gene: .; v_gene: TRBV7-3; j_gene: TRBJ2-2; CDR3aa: CASSLQGSGELFF
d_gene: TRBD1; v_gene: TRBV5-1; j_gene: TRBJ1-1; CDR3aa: CASSAGTGENTEAFF
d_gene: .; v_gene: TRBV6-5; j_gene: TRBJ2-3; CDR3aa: CANSPRTTSTDTQYF
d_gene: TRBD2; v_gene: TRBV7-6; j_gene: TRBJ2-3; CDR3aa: CASSFSGGTNTQYF
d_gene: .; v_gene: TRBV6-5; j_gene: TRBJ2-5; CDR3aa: CASSYSKGGDGGRPKETQYF
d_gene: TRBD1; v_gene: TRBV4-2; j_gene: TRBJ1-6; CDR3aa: CASSQEDRIYNSPLHF
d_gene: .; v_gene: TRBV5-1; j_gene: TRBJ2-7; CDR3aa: CASSSLLARQGDEQYF
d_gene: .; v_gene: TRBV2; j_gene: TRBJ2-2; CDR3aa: CASSEAPPGHITGELFF
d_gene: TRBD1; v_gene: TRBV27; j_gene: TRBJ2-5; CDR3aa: CASSPTGETQYF
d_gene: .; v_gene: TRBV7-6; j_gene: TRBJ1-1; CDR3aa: CASSLGPPRDTEAFF
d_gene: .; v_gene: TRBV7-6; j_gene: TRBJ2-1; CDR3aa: CASSSTVGYNEQFF
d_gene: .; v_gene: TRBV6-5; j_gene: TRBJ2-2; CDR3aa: CASTTGDGELFF
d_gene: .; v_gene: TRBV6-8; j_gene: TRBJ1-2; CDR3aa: CASSYSRYIIADGYTF
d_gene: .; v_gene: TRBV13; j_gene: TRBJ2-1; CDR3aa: CASSSPPEQFF
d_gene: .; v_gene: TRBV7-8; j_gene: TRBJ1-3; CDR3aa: CASSQRSSGNTIYF